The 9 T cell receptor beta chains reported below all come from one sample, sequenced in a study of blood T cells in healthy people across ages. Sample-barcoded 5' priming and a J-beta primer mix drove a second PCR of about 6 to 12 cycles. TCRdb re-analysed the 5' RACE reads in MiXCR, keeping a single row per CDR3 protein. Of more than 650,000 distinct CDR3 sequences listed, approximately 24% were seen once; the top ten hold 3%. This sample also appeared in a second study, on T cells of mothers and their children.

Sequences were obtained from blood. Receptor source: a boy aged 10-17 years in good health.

CDR3 protein: CASSLKLLRGQETWETQYF. CDR3 bases: TGTGCCAGCAGCCTTAAGCTCCTTCGGGGACAGGAGACCTGGGAGACCCAGTACTTC. This rearrangement joins TRBV7-9 to TRBJ2-5; 8 bases agree with TRBD1. The CDR3 runs 19 residues. CDR1 and CDR2 from the germline V gene are SEHNR and FQNEAQ (reference sequence). The ends lost 5 bases at V and 5 bases at J; junction bases unmatched: 22.

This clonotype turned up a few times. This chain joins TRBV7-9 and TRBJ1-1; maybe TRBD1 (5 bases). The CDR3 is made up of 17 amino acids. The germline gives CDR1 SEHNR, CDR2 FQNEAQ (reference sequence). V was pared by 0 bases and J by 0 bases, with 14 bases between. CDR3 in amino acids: CASSLAPVRGVNTEAFF. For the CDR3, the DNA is TGTGCCAGCAGCTTAGCGCCGGTCAGAGGGGTGAACACTGAAGCTTTCTTT.

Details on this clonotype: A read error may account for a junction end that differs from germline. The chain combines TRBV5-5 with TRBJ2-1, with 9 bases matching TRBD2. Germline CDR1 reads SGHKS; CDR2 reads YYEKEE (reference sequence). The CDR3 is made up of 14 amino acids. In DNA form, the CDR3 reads TGTGCCAACAGCTATAGCGGGAGTGGCCGTGAGCAGTTCTTC. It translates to CANSYSGSGREQFF.

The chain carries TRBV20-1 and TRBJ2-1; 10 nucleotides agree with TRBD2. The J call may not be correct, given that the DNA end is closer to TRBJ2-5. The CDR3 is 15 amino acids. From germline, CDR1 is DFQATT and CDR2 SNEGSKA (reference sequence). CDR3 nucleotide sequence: TGCAGTGCTAGAATACTAGCGGGGACTGGGGAGACCCAGTACTTC. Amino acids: CSARILAGTGETQYF.

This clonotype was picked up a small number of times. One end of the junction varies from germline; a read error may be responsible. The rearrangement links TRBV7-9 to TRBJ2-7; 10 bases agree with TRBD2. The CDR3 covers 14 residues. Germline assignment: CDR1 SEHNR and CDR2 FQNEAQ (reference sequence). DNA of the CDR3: TGTGCCAGCAGCCTAGCGGGGGCAATCTACGAGCAGTACTTC. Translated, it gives CASSLAGAIYEQYF.

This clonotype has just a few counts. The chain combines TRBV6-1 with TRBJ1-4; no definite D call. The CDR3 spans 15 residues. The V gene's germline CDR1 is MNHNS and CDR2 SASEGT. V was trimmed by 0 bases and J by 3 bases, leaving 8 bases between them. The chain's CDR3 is CASSEAGRANEKLFF. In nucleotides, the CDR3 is TGTGCCAGCAGTGAAGCCGGGCGGGCTAATGAAAAACTGTTTTTT.

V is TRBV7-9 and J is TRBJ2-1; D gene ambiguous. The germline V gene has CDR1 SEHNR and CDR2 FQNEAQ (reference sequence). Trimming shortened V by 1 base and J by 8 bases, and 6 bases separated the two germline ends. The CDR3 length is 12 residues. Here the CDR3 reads CASSLEADEQFF. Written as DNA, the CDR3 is TGTGCCAGCAGCTTAGAGGCCGATGAGCAGTTCTTC.

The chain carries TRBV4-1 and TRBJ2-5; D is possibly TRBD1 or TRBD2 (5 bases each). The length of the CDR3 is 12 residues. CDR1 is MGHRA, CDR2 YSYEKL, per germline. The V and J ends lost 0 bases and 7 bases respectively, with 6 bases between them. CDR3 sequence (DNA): TGCGCCAGCAGCCAAGATGGGGGGACCCAGTACTTC. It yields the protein CASSQDGGTQYF.

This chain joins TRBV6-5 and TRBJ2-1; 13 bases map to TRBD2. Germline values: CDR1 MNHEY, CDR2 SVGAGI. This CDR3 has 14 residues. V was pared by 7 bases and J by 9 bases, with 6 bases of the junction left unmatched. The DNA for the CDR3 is TGTGCCAGCACCTGGACTAGCGGGAGCCCTGAGCAGTTCTTC. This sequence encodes CASTWTSGSPEQFF.